This T cell receptor beta chain was sequenced in a study of T cells in tumors after PD-1 blockade. Sequencing used immunoSEQ multiplex PCR; TCRdb keeps in-frame clones, though not all of them. This table has tens of thousands of clones, more than 65% appearing once. Germline values: CDR1 SGHRS, CDR2 YFSETQ. Trimming removed 4 bases from V and 0 bases from J; junction bases left unmatched: 5. This CDR3 comprises 16 residues. This chain joins TRBV5-1 and TRBJ2-3, with 10 bases aligning to TRBD2. Sequencing was performed on PBMCs, taken before anti-PD-1 therapy. This sequence originates from a human donor with advanced basal cell or squamous cell carcinoma (not recorded which). The CDR3 coding sequence is TGCGCCAGCAGCCTACCGGGACTAGCGAGCACAGATACGCAGTATTTT. Translating it yields CASSLPGLASTDTQYF.